This passage covers 18 T cell receptor beta chains from one sample sequenced in a study of OX40 agonist ivuxolimab in advanced cancers. Profiled with immunoSEQ multiplex PCR; TCRdb holds only in-frame clones, not every one. Among 65,000 to 85,000 clones listed, 90% to 95% were seen once. This specimen consisted of CD4+ or CD8+ T cells sorted from blood, obtained in a trial of the OX40 agonist ivuxolimab. All receptors derive from an adult with an advanced solid tumor such as melanoma, head and neck, liver or kidney cancer.

This rearrangement joins TRBV27 to TRBJ1-1, with D maybe TRBD1 (5 bases). The germline V gene has CDR1 MNHEY and CDR2 SMNVEV (reference sequence). This CDR3 is built from 12 residues. V lost 8 bases and J 4 bases, leaving 11 bases between the germline ends. This CDR3 reads CASQAGGTEAFF. In DNA form, the CDR3 reads TGTGCCAGCCAGGCGGGGGGCACTGAAGCTTTCTTT.

The rearrangement uses TRBV5-4 and TRBJ1-2; D unresolved. Germline loops: CDR1 SGHNT, CDR2 YYREEE (reference sequence). CDR3 length: 14 residues. V was pared by 0 bases and J by 3 bases, with 9 bases between. The chain's CDR3 is CASSLGGYDYGYTF. CDR3 coding DNA: TGTGCCAGCAGCTTGGGAGGGTACGACTATGGCTACACCTTC. Variable domain in full (rest from reference TRBV5-4 and TRBJ1-2): ETGVTQSPTHLIKTRGQQVTLRCSSQSGHNTVSWYQQALGQGPQFIFQYYREEENGRGNFPPRFSGLQFPNYSSELNVNALELDDSALYLCASSLGGYDYGYTFGSGTRLTVV.

The CDR3 sequence: CATSREFRLGTGHNEQFF. CDR3 sequence (DNA): TGTGCCACCAGCAGAGAGTTTCGCCTCGGGACAGGCCACAATGAGCAGTTCTTC. The chain couples TRBV15 to TRBJ2-1, with 8 nucleotides matching TRBD1. Germline V gene data show CDR1 as LNHNV and CDR2 as YYDKDF (reference sequence). The CDR3 spans 18 residues. V was clipped by 0 bases and J by 5 bases; unmatched bases: 12.

The chain employs TRBV7-9 and TRBJ2-5; D unclear. Trimming pared 0 bases from V and 5 bases from J, leaving 10 bases between. CDR1 SEHNR and CDR2 FQNEAQ come from the germline V gene (reference sequence). This CDR3 has 14 amino acids. CDR3 nucleotides: TGTGCCAGCAGCTTAGCCAGCTACAAGGAGACCCAGTACTTC. As protein: CASSLASYKETQYF. The full variable domain, with the rest looked up from reference TRBV7-9 and TRBJ2-5, is DTGVSQNPRHKITKRGQNVTFRCDPISEHNRLYWYRQTLGQGPEFLTYFQNEAQLEKSRLLSDRFSAERPKGSFSTLEIQRTEQGDSAMYLCASSLASYKETQYFGPGTRLLVL.

This rearrangement joins TRBV6-6 to TRBJ2-1; 9 bases map to TRBD1. With V trimmed by 2 bases and J by 8 bases, 4 bases remained unmatched. Germline V gene sequence: CDR1 MNHNY, CDR2 SVGAGI (reference sequence). This CDR3 spans 14 amino acids. The CDR3 DNA sequence: TGTGCCAGCAGTTACAGGACAGGGGAGGATGAGCAGTTCTTC. It is translated as CASSYRTGEDEQFF.

The chain combines TRBV7-6 with TRBJ1-2; maybe TRBD1 (5 bases). CDR1 and CDR2 (germline): SGHVS, FNYEAQ. Trimming cost V 2 bases and J 4 bases, with 11 bases left between them. This CDR3 is 14 amino acids long. This CDR3 reads CASSLKEGIYGYTF. CDR3 DNA sequence: TGTGCCAGCAGCTTAAAGGAGGGGATCTATGGCTACACCTTC.

V is TRBV15 and J is TRBJ2-1, with no clear D. CDR3 size: 14 residues. Germline CDR1 LNHNV, CDR2 YYDKDF (reference sequence). Between the trimmed V and J ends, which lost 5 bases and 4 bases, there was a span of 12 bases. In DNA form, the CDR3 reads TGTGCCACCAGCCCCTTTGAGACTTACAATGAGCAGTTCTTC. Translation gives CATSPFETYNEQFF.

The rearrangement joins TRBV6-5 to TRBJ2-1; TRBD2 might be the D (5 bases). The CDR3 covers 15 residues. CDR1 is MNHEY and CDR2 is SVGAGI in the germline V gene. V lost 5 bases to trimming and J lost 1 base, with 12 bases between them. CDR3 sequence reads: CASSGEGGSYNEQFF. In nucleotides, the CDR3 is TGTGCCAGCAGTGGAGAGGGTGGGTCCTACAATGAGCAGTTCTTC.

On this clone itself: Other nucleotide sequences in the sample specify the same CDR3. This rearrangement joins TRBV27 to TRBJ2-7; TRBD2 is a possible D gene (6 bases). This CDR3 region has 13 residues. V was cut by 3 bases and J by 0 bases, with 6 bases left in between. Germline loops: CDR1 MNHEY, CDR2 SMNVEV (reference sequence). The DNA for the CDR3 is TGTGCCAGCAGTTTGGGGGGCTCCTACGAGCAGTACTTC. Its translation is CASSLGGSYEQYF.

The chain is built from TRBV5-1 and TRBJ2-7; D gene unclear. The V gene's germline CDR1 is SGHRS and CDR2 YFSETQ. V was clipped by 3 bases and J by 5 bases, with 12 bases between them. This CDR3 region has 13 residues. The chain's CDR3 is CASSSGRPDEQYF. As DNA, the CDR3 is TGCGCCAGCAGCTCAGGCCGACCAGACGAGCAGTACTTC.

V gene TRBV5-4 combines with J gene TRBJ1-4, with 10 positions matching TRBD1. The CDR3 spans 14 residues. Germline-derived CDR1 and CDR2 are SGHNT and YYREEE (reference sequence). J was trimmed by 6 bases and V by 3 bases; bases with no gene match: 2. The CDR3 nucleotides are TGTGCCAGCAGCTCGACAGGGGGCGATGAAAAACTGTTTTTT. Translation gives CASSSTGGDEKLFF.

The V and J genes are TRBV7-9 and TRBJ1-1; the match to TRBD1 covers 9 bases. The CDR3 runs 16 residues. Germline lookup yields CDR1 SEHNR and CDR2 FQNEAQ (reference sequence). The trim removed 6 bases at V and 2 bases at J, leaving 10 bases unmatched. The chain's CDR3 is CASSLPGTGSNTEAFF. The CDR3 DNA follows: TGTGCCAGCAGTTTACCTGGGACAGGGAGTAACACTGAAGCTTTCTTT.

In this sample, this clone turned up once. This sequence joins TRBV6-5 and TRBJ2-7, with 7 nucleotides matching TRBD2. CDR3 length equals 14 residues. Trimming took 3 bases from V and 0 from J; bases not matched to a gene: 2. Germline V gene sequence: CDR1 MNHEY, CDR2 SVGAGI. CDR3: CASSYGTNSYEQYF. The DNA of the CDR3 is TGTGCCAGCAGTTATGGGACTAACTCCTACGAGCAGTACTTC.

The CDR3 region is CASSYSGVGRHEQFF. For the CDR3, the DNA is TGTGCCAGCAGTTACTCAGGGGTAGGGCGCCATGAGCAGTTCTTC. The chain couples TRBV6-7 to TRBJ2-1, with D tentatively TRBD1 (5 bases). TRBV6-7 is an open reading frame whose function is uncertain. The CDR3 is 15 amino acids. V was cut by 0 bases and J by 8 bases, with 14 bases left in between.

The V call is TRBV11-2, the J call TRBJ1-4, with TRBD1 identical over 9 bases. The CDR3 runs 15 residues. Germline CDR1 SGHAT, CDR2 FQNNGV. The V gene end was trimmed by 5 bases and the J gene end by 8 bases; junction bases not matched to a gene: 9. CDR3 sequence reads: CASSPGTGSHEKLFF. Written as DNA, the CDR3 is TGTGCCAGCAGCCCTGGGACAGGGAGTCACGAAAAACTGTTTTTT. Full variable domain (outside the CDR3, taken from reference TRBV11-2 and TRBJ1-4): EAGVAQSPRYKIIEKRQSVAFWCNPISGHATLYWYQQILGQGPKLLIQFQNNGVVDDSQLPKDRFSAERLKGVDSTLKIQPAKLEDSAVYLCASSPGTGSHEKLFFGSGTQLSVL.

This clone was counted a single time. V is TRBV4-2 and J is TRBJ1-2, with D unresolved. The CDR3 spans 14 residues. Germline CDR1 is LGHNA and CDR2 is YNFKEQ. V dropped 0 bases and J dropped 5 bases, with 10 bases sitting between them. The CDR3 DNA is TGTGCCAGCAGCCAAGAATTAAAAGGTTATGGCTACACCTTC. It translates to CASSQELKGYGYTF.

The chain carries TRBV13 and TRBJ2-1; the D is unclear. The CDR3 is 13 amino acids. V lost 1 base and J 9 bases, leaving 10 bases between the germline ends. CDR1 PRHDT and CDR2 FYEKMQ come from the germline V gene (reference sequence). The CDR3 loop reads CASSLEELGEQFF. The CDR3, as DNA: TGTGCCAGCAGCTTAGAGGAGTTGGGTGAGCAGTTCTTC.

The CDR3 is CASNLGLAGDTQYF. The CDR3 region has the DNA TGTGCCAGCAATCTAGGGCTAGCGGGGGATACGCAGTATTTT. This chain joins TRBV27 and TRBJ2-3; 9 bases agree with TRBD2. The V segment lost 7 bases and the J segment 6 bases; nucleotides outside the gene matches: 8. CDR3 length equals 14 residues. CDR1 and CDR2 (germline): MNHEY, SMNVEV (reference sequence).